This T cell receptor beta chain was obtained from a study of T cell repertoires in cytomegalovirus infection. TCRdb ran MiXCR on the reads and lists one entry per CDR3 protein. The sample holds 150,000 to 200,000 distinct CDR3 sequences, roughly 9% seen once. The sample holds many counts of this clonotype. The sequence derives from a human donor in good health (CMV status not recorded). Some clones in this sample may be carry-over from other donors' samples. The sequencing sample was made of PBMCs.

The CDR3 reads CASSSPFHGPQIGRETQYF. CDR3 coding DNA: TGTGCCAGCAGCTCTCCCTTCCACGGGCCGCAAATAGGGCGAGAGACCCAGTACTTC. V and J are TRBV7-2 and TRBJ2-5; unclear D gene. Germline assignment: CDR1 SGHTA and CDR2 FQGNSA. The CDR3 length is 19 residues. Trimming removed 4 bases at V and 4 bases at J, with 28 bases between.